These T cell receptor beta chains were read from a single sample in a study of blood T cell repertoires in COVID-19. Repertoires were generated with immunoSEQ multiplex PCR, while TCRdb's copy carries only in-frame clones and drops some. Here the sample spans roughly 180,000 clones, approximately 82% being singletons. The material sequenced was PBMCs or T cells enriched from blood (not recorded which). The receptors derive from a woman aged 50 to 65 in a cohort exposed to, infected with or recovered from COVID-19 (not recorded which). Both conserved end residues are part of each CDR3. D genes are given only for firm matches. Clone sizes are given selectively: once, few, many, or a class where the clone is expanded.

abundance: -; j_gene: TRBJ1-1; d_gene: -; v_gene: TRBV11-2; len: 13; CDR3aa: CASSLMGGTEAFF; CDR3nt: TGTGCCAGCAGCTTAATGGGAGGCACTGAAGCTTTCTTT
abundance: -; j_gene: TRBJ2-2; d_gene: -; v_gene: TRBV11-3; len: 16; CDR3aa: CASSLMSGANTGELFF; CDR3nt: TGTGCCAGCAGCTTAATGTCAGGGGCGAACACCGGGGAGCTGTTTTTT
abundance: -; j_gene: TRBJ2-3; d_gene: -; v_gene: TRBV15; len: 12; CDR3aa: CATREVGDTQYF; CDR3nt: TGTGCCACCAGGGAGGTAGGAGATACGCAGTATTTT
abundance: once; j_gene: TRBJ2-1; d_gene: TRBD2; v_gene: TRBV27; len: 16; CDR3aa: CASSLSGTSGNSEQFF; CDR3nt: TGTGCCAGCAGTCTTTCCGGGACTAGCGGGAATAGTGAGCAGTTCTTC
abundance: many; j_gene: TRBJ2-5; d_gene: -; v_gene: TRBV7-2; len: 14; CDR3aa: CASSDAGPGETQYF; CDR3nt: TGTGCCAGCAGCGACGCGGGGCCTGGAGAGACCCAGTACTTC
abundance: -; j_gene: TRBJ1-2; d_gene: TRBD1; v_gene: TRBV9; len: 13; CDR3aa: CASDKGQGVGYTF; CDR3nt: TGTGCCAGCGACAAGGGACAGGGGGTAGGCTACACCTTC
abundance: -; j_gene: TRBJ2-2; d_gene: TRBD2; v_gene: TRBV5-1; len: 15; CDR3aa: CASSLVTSSTGELFF; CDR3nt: TGCGCCAGCAGCTTGGTGACTAGCAGCACCGGGGAGCTGTTTTTT
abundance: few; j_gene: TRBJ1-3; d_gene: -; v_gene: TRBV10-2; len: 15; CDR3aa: CASKPVQIPGNTIYF; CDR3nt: TGCGCCAGCAAACCAGTTCAAATTCCTGGAAACACCATATATTTT
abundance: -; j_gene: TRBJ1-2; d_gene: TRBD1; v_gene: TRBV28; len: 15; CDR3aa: CASSPGTDANYGYTF; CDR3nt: TGTGCCAGCAGTCCGGGGACAGATGCTAACTATGGCTACACCTTC
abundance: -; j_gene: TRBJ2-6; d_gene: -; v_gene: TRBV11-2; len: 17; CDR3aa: CASSYRGSISGANVLTF; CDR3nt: TGTGCCAGCAGCTACCGGGGGTCTATATCTGGGGCCAACGTCCTGACTTTC
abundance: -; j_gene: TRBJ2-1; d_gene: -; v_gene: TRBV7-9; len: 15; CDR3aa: CASSLDGRGAYEQFF; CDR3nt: TGTGCCAGCAGCTTAGATGGCAGGGGTGCGTATGAGCAGTTCTTC
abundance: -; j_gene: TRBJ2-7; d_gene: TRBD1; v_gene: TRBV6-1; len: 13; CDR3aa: CASYNGQEYEQYF; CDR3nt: TGTGCCAGCTACAACGGACAGGAATACGAGCAGTACTTC
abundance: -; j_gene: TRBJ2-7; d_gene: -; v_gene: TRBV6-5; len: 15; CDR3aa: CASRGMIDRSYEQYF; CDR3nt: TGTGCCAGCAGAGGGATGATCGACAGGTCCTACGAGCAGTACTTC
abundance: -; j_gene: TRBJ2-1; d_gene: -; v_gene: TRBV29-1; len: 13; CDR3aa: CSAPRGAKNEQFF; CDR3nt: TGCAGCGCCCCCCGGGGGGCGAAGAATGAGCAGTTCTTC
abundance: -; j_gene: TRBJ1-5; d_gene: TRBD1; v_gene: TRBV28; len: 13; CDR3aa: CASRDRGNQPQHF; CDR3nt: TGTGCCAGCAGGGACAGGGGTAATCAGCCCCAGCATTTT
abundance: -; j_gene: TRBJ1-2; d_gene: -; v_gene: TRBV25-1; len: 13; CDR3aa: CASSENRVGGYTF; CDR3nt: TGTGCCAGCAGTGAAAACAGGGTTGGGGGCTACACCTTC
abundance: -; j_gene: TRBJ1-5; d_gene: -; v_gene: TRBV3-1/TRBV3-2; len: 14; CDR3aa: CASSARGGNQPQHF; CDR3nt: TGTGCCAGCAGCGCCAGGGGAGGCAATCAGCCCCAGCATTTT
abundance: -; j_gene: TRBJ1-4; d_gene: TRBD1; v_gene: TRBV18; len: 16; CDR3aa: CASSMVMTGINEKLFF; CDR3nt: TGTGCCAGTTCAATGGTAATGACAGGGATTAATGAAAAACTGTTTTTT
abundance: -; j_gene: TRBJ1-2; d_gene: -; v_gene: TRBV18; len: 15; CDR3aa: CASSPPDSPGYGYTF; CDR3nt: TGTGCCAGCTCACCCCCGGACAGTCCAGGCTATGGCTACACCTTC
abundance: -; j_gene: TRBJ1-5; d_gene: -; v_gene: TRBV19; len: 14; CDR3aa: CASSIRGYDQPQHF; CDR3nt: TGTGCCAGTAGTATTCGGGGTTACGATCAGCCCCAGCATTTT
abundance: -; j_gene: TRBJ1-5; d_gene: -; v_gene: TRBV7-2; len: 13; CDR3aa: CASSYRATGPQHF; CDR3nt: TGTGCCAGCAGCTACAGGGCCACGGGGCCCCAGCATTTT
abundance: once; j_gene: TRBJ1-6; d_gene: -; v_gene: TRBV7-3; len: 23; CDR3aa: CASSLRGGPQADLLSSYNSPLHF; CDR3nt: TGTGCCAGCAGCTTAAGGGGGGGCCCTCAGGCAGACCTACTTAGCTCCTATAATTCACCCCTCCACTTT
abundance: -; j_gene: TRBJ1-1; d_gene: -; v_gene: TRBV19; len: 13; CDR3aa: CASKKSEDTEAFF; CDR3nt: TGTGCCAGTAAGAAGTCCGAGGACACTGAAGCTTTCTTT
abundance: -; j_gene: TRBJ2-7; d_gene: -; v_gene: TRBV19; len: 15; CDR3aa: CASSIGGDSFDEQYF; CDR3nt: TGTGCCAGTAGTATCGGTGGGGACTCCTTTGACGAGCAGTACTTC
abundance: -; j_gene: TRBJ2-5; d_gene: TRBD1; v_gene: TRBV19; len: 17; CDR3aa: CASKVFPGTGGLETQYF; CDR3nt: TGTGCCAGTAAAGTTTTTCCCGGGACAGGGGGGTTGGAGACCCAGTACTTC
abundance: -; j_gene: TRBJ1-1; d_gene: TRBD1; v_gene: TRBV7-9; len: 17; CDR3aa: CASSPGTGGIDNTEAFF; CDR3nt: TGTGCCAGCAGCCCAGGGACAGGGGGAATTGATAACACTGAAGCTTTCTTT
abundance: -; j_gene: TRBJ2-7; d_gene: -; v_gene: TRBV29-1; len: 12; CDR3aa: CSGGFETGEQYF; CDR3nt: TGCAGCGGGGGCTTCGAGACAGGAGAGCAGTACTTC
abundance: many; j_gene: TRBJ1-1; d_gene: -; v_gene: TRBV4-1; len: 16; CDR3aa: CASSPRSAGVNTEAFF; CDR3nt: TGCGCCAGCAGCCCCCGGTCAGCGGGGGTGAACACTGAAGCTTTCTTT
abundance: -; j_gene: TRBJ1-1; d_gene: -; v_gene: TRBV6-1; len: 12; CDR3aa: CASSETNTEAFF; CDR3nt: TGTGCCAGCAGTGAAACTAACACTGAAGCTTTCTTT
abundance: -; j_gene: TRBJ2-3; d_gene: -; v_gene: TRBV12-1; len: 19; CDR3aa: CASSSPPSLAGGQTDTQYF; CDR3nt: TGTGCCAGCAGCTCCCCCCCCTCACTAGCGGGGGGGCAAACAGATACGCAGTATTTT
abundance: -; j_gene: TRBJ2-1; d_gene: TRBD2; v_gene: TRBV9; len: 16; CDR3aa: CASSNLAGGPYNEQFF; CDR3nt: TGTGCCAGCAGCAATCTAGCGGGAGGACCCTACAATGAGCAGTTCTTC
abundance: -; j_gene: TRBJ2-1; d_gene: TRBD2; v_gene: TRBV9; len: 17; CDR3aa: CASSPTSGTVPYNEQFF; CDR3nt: TGTGCCAGCAGCCCGACTAGCGGGACCGTCCCGTACAATGAGCAGTTCTTC
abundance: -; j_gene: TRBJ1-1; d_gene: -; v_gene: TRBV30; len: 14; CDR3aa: CAWSISSGRFEAFF; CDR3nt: TGTGCCTGGAGCATATCGAGCGGGAGGTTTGAAGCTTTCTTT
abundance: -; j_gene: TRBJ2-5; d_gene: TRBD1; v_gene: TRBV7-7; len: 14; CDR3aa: CASSPTGGGETQYF; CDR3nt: TGTGCTAGCAGCCCGACAGGGGGCGGGGAGACCCAGTACTTC
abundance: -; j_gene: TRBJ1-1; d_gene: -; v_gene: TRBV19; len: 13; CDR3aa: CASSIRGVTEAFF; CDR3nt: TGTGCCAGTAGTATCCGGGGTGTGACTGAAGCTTTCTTT
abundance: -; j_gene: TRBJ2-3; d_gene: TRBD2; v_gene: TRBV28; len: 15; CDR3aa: CASSFPREAPDTQYF; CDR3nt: TGTGCCAGCAGTTTCCCCCGGGAGGCTCCAGATACGCAGTATTTT
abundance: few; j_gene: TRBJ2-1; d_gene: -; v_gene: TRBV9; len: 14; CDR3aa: CASSAGGLSNEQFF; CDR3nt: TGTGCCAGCAGCGCCGGGGGACTCTCTAATGAGCAGTTCTTC
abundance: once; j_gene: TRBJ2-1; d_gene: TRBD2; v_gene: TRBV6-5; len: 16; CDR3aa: CASSYSGGGGRNEQFF; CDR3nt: TGTGCCAGCAGTTACTCTGGCGGGGGGGGGCGGAATGAGCAGTTCTTC
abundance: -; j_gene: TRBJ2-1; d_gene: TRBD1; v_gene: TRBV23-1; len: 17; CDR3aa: CASRNRIGTGPYNEQFF; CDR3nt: TGCGCCAGCAGAAACCGGATCGGGACAGGACCCTACAATGAGCAGTTCTTC
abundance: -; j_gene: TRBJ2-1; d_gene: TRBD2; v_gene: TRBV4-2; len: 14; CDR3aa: CASSQESGGNEQFF; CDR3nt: TGTGCCAGCAGCCAAGAGTCGGGGGGCAATGAGCAGTTCTTC
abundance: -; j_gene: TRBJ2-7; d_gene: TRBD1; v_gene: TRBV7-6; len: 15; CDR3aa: CASSLGQGGFYEQYF; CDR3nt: TGTGCCAGCAGCTTAGGACAGGGGGGTTTCTACGAGCAGTACTTC
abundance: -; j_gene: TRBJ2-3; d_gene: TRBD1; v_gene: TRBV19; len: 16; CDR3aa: CASSILQGAITDTQYF; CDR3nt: TGTGCCAGTAGTATCCTCCAGGGGGCCATTACAGATACGCAGTATTTT
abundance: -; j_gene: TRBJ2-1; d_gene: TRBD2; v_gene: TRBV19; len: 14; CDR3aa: CASRGLAGYNEQFF; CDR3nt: TGTGCCAGTAGGGGGCTAGCGGGGTACAATGAGCAGTTCTTC
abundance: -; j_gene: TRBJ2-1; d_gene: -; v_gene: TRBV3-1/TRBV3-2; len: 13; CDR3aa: CASSQVRASDQFF; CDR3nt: TGTGCCAGCAGCCAAGTCAGGGCTAGCGATCAGTTCTTC
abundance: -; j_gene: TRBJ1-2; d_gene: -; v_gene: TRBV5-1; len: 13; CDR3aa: CASSLGLNYGYTF; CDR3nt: TGCGCCAGCAGCTTGGGACTGAACTATGGCTACACCTTC